This record covers a single T cell receptor beta chain. The antigen is undetermined. The data belong to a study of T cell responses to AZD1222 COVID-19 vaccine. Study observations and caveats: The donors showed a predominance of white British ancestry and of females, with possible underestimation of clonal diversity. Seropositive AZD1222 recipients at baseline numbered only five or six. Receipt of two AZD1222 doses was followed by a rise in Spike-specific TCR breadth and depth.

The data were produced by immunoSEQ multiplex PCR, yet TCRdb's version contains in-frame clones alone and is incomplete. Of about 86,000 clones in the sample, around four fifths were seen once. The sequencing used peripheral blood, collected on day 0 of AZD1222 vaccination. The receptor's source is an adult in good health.

CDR3 amino acids: CASSYSDTDTQYF. The CDR3 region has the DNA TGTGCCAGCAGTTACTCGGACACAGATACGCAGTATTTT. The chain employs TRBV6-5 and TRBJ2-3; D is ambiguous. The CDR3 loop spans 13 amino acids. V was cut by 0 bases and J by 2 bases, with 3 bases left in between. Per the germline V gene, CDR1 is MNHEY and CDR2 is SVGAGI.